Listed here are 14 T cell receptor beta chains from one sample, sequenced in a study of cytomegalovirus exposure and HLA in healthy donors. Use of 60 Vbeta and 13 Jbeta primers characterized the PCR. Clones were read by immunoSEQ multiplex PCR, and TCRdb kept only the in-frame ones, dropping some. This sample has some 180,000 clones, with roughly 90% found just once. Sequencing used PBMCs. Source of these receptors: a boy younger than 10 in good health and CMV-seronegative.

The chain employs TRBV19 and TRBJ1-5; TRBD1 might be the D (6 bases). The CDR3 spans 17 residues. Germline values: CDR1 LNHDA, CDR2 SQIVND (reference sequence). Trimming left V 3 bases short and J 3 bases short, with 18 bases between. CDR3: CASSIWREQGNNQPQHF. The CDR3 DNA is TGTGCCAGTAGTATTTGGCGAGAACAGGGCAACAATCAGCCCCAGCATTTT.

A word on this clone: The identical CDR3 is also encoded by other nucleotide sequences in the sample. The genes are TRBV7-9 and TRBJ1-5; a possible D gene is TRBD1 (5 bases). Germline V gives CDR1 SEHNR, CDR2 FQNEAQ (reference sequence). V shed 1 base and J shed 1 base, with 8 bases lying between them. This CDR3 region has 15 residues. The DNA for the CDR3 is TGTGCCAGCAGCTTAGGGGGCCTCAGCAATCAGCCCCAGCATTTT. This sequence encodes CASSLGGLSNQPQHF.

This clone was counted a single time. The V gene is TRBV5-1, the J gene TRBJ1-6, with TRBD1 as a possible D gene (5 bases). V was trimmed by 0 bases and J by 8 bases, leaving 12 bases between them. The CDR3 extends over 15 amino acids. Germline V gives CDR1 SGHRS, CDR2 YFSETQ. The CDR3 bases are TGCGCCAGCAGCTTGGGGGCGGGGGACCATTCACCCCTCCACTTT. Its protein product is CASSLGAGDHSPLHF.

This sequence joins TRBV28 and TRBJ1-1, with unresolved D. The germline CDR1 and CDR2 sequences are MDHEN and SYDVKM. This CDR3 contains 16 residues. V was shortened by 3 bases and J by 2 bases, with 16 bases between the two germline ends. CDR3 bases: TGTGCCAGCAGTTTGGTTTCGAGTTTCTTTAACACTGAAGCTTTCTTT. Residues: CASSLVSSFFNTEAFF.

This clone was counted a few times. This chain uses TRBV6-1 with TRBJ2-2, with TRBD1 as a possible D gene (6 bases). This CDR3 comprises 16 residues. Germline V gene lookup returns CDR1 MNHNS and CDR2 SASEGT. Between the trimmed V and J ends, which lost 4 bases and 1 base, there was a span of 13 bases. The CDR3 nucleotides read TGTGCCAGCAGTGCCTACAGGGTTGGGAACACCGGGGAGCTGTTTTTT. This translates into CASSAYRVGNTGELFF.

V usage is TRBV6-1 and J usage is TRBJ1-1; 9 bases map to TRBD1. The CDR3 runs to 18 residues. Germline V lookup: CDR1 MNHNS, CDR2 SASEGT. After removal of 4 bases from V and 0 bases from J, the junction contained 12 bases not matched to a gene. CDR3 residues: CASSALTGGMVMNTEAFF. CDR3 in DNA: TGTGCCAGCAGTGCCTTGACAGGGGGAATGGTAATGAACACTGAAGCTTTCTTT.

The chain uses TRBV5-1 and TRBJ2-1; D is possibly TRBD2 (5 bases). The germline V gene has CDR1 SGHRS and CDR2 YFSETQ. V shed 0 bases and J shed 5 bases, with 12 bases lying between them. The CDR3 is 15 amino acids. In nucleotides, the CDR3 is TGCGCCAGCAGCTTGGGAATCGGGGTTCACAATGAGCAGTTCTTC. This codes for CASSLGIGVHNEQFF.

The chain uses TRBV6-1 and TRBJ2-3; 11 nucleotides agree with TRBD1. Germline CDR1 and CDR2: MNHNS and SASEGT. The V segment lost 2 bases and the J segment 5 bases; nucleotides outside the gene matches: 3. CDR3 size: 15 residues. The CDR3 region has the DNA TGTGCCAGCAGTGAATGGACAGGGGGCAAAGATACGCAGTATTTT. Translation gives CASSEWTGGKDTQYF.

This clone came up once. J is TRBJ2-7 and V is TRBV19, with 11 nucleotides matching TRBD1. The CDR3 length is 14 residues. Trimming at V came to 5 bases and at J to 6 bases, leaving 6 bases not matched to a gene. Germline lookup yields CDR1 LNHDA and CDR2 SQIVND (reference sequence). CDR3 amino acids: CASSAGTGGLEQYF. CDR3 bases: TGTGCCAGTAGTGCCGGGACAGGGGGGCTCGAGCAGTACTTC.

The rearrangement joins TRBV6-4 to TRBJ2-3; a weak D match, TRBD1 (6 bases). Trimming shortened V by 3 bases and J by 5 bases, and 12 bases separated the two germline ends. The CDR3 runs to 14 residues. Germline CDR1 MRHNA, CDR2 SNTAGT. CDR3 DNA: TGTGCCAGCAGTGAACAGGGAAGCCGAGATACGCAGTATTTT. Amino acids: CASSEQGSRDTQYF.

V and J are TRBV29-1 and TRBJ2-2; 10 bases are shared with TRBD2. Per germline, CDR1 SQVTM and CDR2 ANQGSEA. The CDR3 is made up of 15 amino acids. V dropped 3 bases and J dropped 6; count of bases not matched to a gene: 7. The CDR3 here is CSVDAGGLAAGELFF. Here the CDR3 DNA reads TGCAGCGTTGACGCAGGCGGACTAGCGGCCGGGGAGCTGTTTTTT.

This chain links TRBV6-5 with TRBJ2-5; the D gene is possibly TRBD1 (5 bases). V was pared by 0 bases and J by 2 bases, with 13 bases between. This CDR3 contains 16 residues. Germline lookup yields CDR1 MNHEY and CDR2 SVGAGI. The CDR3 loop is CASSYSGQGSQETQYF. DNA for the CDR3: TGTGCCAGCAGTTACTCGGGGCAAGGTTCTCAAGAGACCCAGTACTTC.

J is TRBJ1-6 and V is TRBV2; 9 bases are shared with TRBD1. This CDR3 spans 15 amino acids. V lost 6 bases, J lost 9 bases, and 9 bases stayed unmatched. Germline V gene lookup returns CDR1 SNHLY and CDR2 FYNNEI. In nucleotides, the CDR3 is TGTGCCAGCAGCCTCGGACAGGGGATCAGTTCACCCCTCCACTTT. Its protein is CASSLGQGISSPLHF. Supplemented by reference TRBV2 and TRBJ1-6, the full variable domain reads EPEVTQTPSHQVTQMGQEVILRCVPISNHLYFYWYRQILGQKVEFLVSFYNNEISEKSEIFDDQFSVERPDGSNFTLKIRSTKLEDSAMYFCASSLGQGISSPLHFGNGTRLTVT.

This chain connects TRBV19 to TRBJ1-2; no definite D call. V was pared by 6 bases and J by 3 bases, with 11 bases between. CDR1 is LNHDA and CDR2 is SQIVND in the germline V gene (reference sequence). The CDR3 length is 13 residues. CDR3 protein: CASRQIADYGYTF. CDR3 bases: TGTGCCAGTAGGCAGATCGCCGACTATGGCTACACCTTC.